Listed below are T cell receptor beta chains from one sample, sequenced in a study of blood T cell repertoires in COVID-19. Data came from immunoSEQ multiplex PCR; TCRdb stores just in-frame clones and leaves some out. The table has fewer than 50,000 clones, 88% seen once. What was sequenced was peripheral blood. Receptors originate from a man in his 70s with active COVID-19. CDR3s include the opening cysteine and the closing phenylalanine or tryptophan. The D gene is left open where the match is weak. Size is omitted from some rows. Given values are once, few, many or a class for expanded clones.

clone_size	j_call	v_call	d_call	cdr3_aa	cdr3_nt
NA	TRBJ2-3	TRBV30	NA	CAWPRKGVGTDTQYF	TGTGCCTGGCCCAGGAAAGGGGTTGGCACAGATACGCAGTATTTT
NA	TRBJ1-2	TRBV28	TRBD1	CASSPRGQDGYTF	TGTGCCAGCAGCCCCAGGGGGCAAGATGGCTACACCTTC
once	TRBJ2-7	TRBV10-3	NA	CAISGAATSSYEQYF	TGTGCCATCAGTGGGGCTGCGACTAGCTCCTACGAGCAGTACTTC
NA	TRBJ2-1	TRBV7-9	TRBD1	CASSSFNGNRGRRHNEQFF	TGTGCCAGCAGCTCCTTTAACGGAAACAGGGGACGAAGACACAATGAGCAGTTCTTC
NA	TRBJ1-6	TRBV9	NA	CASSVSGQNSYNSPLHF	TGTGCCAGCAGCGTCTCTGGACAGAACTCCTATAATTCACCCCTCCACTTT
once	TRBJ2-5	TRBV6-5	TRBD2	CASSIGLAAETQYF	TGTGCCAGCAGTATCGGACTAGCAGCTGAGACCCAGTACTTC
NA	TRBJ2-5	TRBV4-1	TRBD1	CASSHHGTGEETQYF	TGCGCCAGCAGCCATCATGGGACAGGGGAAGAGACCCAGTACTTC
NA	TRBJ2-7	TRBV18	TRBD1	CASSRDRVSSEQYF	TGTGCCAGCTCACGGGACAGGGTCTCTAGCGAGCAGTACTTC
few	TRBJ1-5	TRBV18	NA	CASSPTAASQPQHF	TGTGCCAGCTCACCAACAGCCGCTAGCCAGCCCCAGCATTTT
few	TRBJ2-7	TRBV5-1	NA	CASSLAGGRQFYEQYF	TGCGCCAGCAGCTTGGCCGGGGGACGCCAGTTCTACGAGCAGTACTTC
NA	TRBJ2-2	TRBV18	NA	CASSPSTGELFF	TGTGCCAGCTCACCCAGCACCGGGGAGCTGTTTTTT
NA	TRBJ1-1	TRBV27	NA	CASSLLQGWGTEAFF	TGTGCCAGCAGTTTATTACAGGGTTGGGGCACTGAAGCTTTCTTT
once	TRBJ2-3	TRBV19	TRBD1	CASSIDRGSSTDTQYF	TGTGCCAGTAGTATTGACAGGGGGTCTAGCACAGATACGCAGTATTTT
NA	TRBJ1-6	TRBV30	NA	CAWNGGWTGNSPLHF	TGTGCCTGGAACGGGGGGTGGACGGGGAATTCACCCCTCCACTTT
NA	TRBJ2-5	TRBV6-5	TRBD2	CASRGGGGLQETQYF	TGTGCCAGCAGGGGTGGCGGGGGTCTCCAAGAGACCCAGTACTTC
once	TRBJ2-4	TRBV6-2/TRBV6-3	NA	CASSYSKNNRVRNIQYF	TGTGCCAGCAGTTACTCGAAGAATAACAGGGTGAGAAACATTCAGTACTTC
NA	TRBJ2-1	TRBV7-3	NA	CASSLTPEGAYNEQFF	TGTGCCAGCAGCTTAACGCCGGAGGGGGCTTACAATGAGCAGTTCTTC
few	TRBJ1-5	TRBV6-5	TRBD1	CASAPTGSNQPQHF	TGTGCCAGCGCCCCGACAGGGAGCAATCAGCCCCAGCATTTT
NA	TRBJ1-1	TRBV7-6	NA	CASSSGVAAGGVEAFF	TGTGCCAGCAGCTCTGGGGTCGCCGCGGGAGGGGTGGAAGCTTTCTTT
once	TRBJ2-7	TRBV6-6	TRBD1	CASSYAGGLIYEQYF	TGTGCCAGCAGTTACGCAGGGGGCCTAATTTACGAGCAGTACTTC
NA	TRBJ1-2	TRBV28	NA	CASSAGRIDTKGYTF	TGTGCCAGCAGTGCGGGACGGATAGATACGAAAGGCTACACCTTC
NA	TRBJ2-1	TRBV6-2/TRBV6-3	TRBD2	CASSYSLGLEAYNEQFF	TGTGCCAGCAGTTACTCGTTGGGACTAGAAGCCTACAATGAGCAGTTCTTC
NA	TRBJ2-3	TRBV6-1	TRBD2	CASSEAPGGYSTDTQYF	TGTGCCAGCAGTGAGGCGCCGGGGGGGTACAGCACAGATACGCAGTATTTT
NA	TRBJ1-5	TRBV7-2	TRBD1	CASSAQGAGYSNQPQHF	TGTGCCAGCAGCGCACAGGGGGCTGGGTATAGCAATCAGCCCCAGCATTTT
NA	TRBJ2-3	TRBV6-2/TRBV6-3	TRBD2	CASSPSGAGVADTQYF	TGTGCCAGCAGTCCCTCCGGAGCGGGGGTGGCAGATACGCAGTATTTT
NA	TRBJ2-3	TRBV7-2	TRBD2	CASSLLAGVADTQYF	TGTGCCAGCAGCTTACTAGCGGGAGTAGCTGATACGCAGTATTTT
NA	TRBJ2-5	TRBV6-5	NA	CASSYSIGTRETQYF	TGTGCCAGCAGTTACTCGATCGGGACAAGAGAGACCCAGTACTTC
NA	TRBJ1-2	TRBV27	TRBD1	CASSLTGGTVSFGYTF	TGTGCCAGCAGCCTTACGGGGGGGACAGTTTCTTTTGGCTACACCTTC
NA	TRBJ1-2	TRBV27	NA	CASSSSSGYTF	TGTGCCAGCAGTTCCTCTTCGGGCTACACCTTC
NA	TRBJ2-3	TRBV7-6	TRBD2	CASSSDKGLAGSLVSPSDTQYF	TGTGCCAGCAGCTCTGATAAGGGACTAGCGGGTTCACTAGTGTCCCCCTCAGATACGCAGTATTTT
NA	TRBJ2-7	TRBV6-5	TRBD1	CASRSPGQGGEKQYF	TGTGCCAGCAGATCTCCGGGACAGGGGGGTGAAAAGCAGTACTTC
NA	TRBJ2-3	TRBV6-2/TRBV6-3	TRBD2	CASSYSMERGGSFSTDTQYF	TGTGCCAGCAGTTACTCGATGGAACGAGGCGGGAGCTTTAGCACAGATACGCAGTATTTT
NA	TRBJ2-3	TRBV6-5	TRBD2	CASSRTSGWADTQYF	TGTGCCAGCAGCCGGACTAGCGGTTGGGCAGATACGCAGTATTTT
NA	TRBJ2-3	TRBV11-2	TRBD2	CASSLKFSGSSTDTQYF	TGTGCCAGCAGCTTAAAGTTTAGCGGGTCTAGCACAGATACGCAGTATTTT
NA	TRBJ1-4	TRBV18	NA	CASSPQSNRGSNEKLFF	TGTGCCAGCTCACCACAGAGTAATAGAGGGTCGAATGAAAAACTGTTTTTT
NA	TRBJ2-3	TRBV11-2	TRBD2	CASRTGTSFTDTQYF	TGTGCCAGCAGAACCGGGACTAGCTTCACAGATACGCAGTATTTT